This T cell receptor (beta chain) comes out of a study of vaccination and CD4 T cells after COVID-19. There are 12 residues in the CDR3. Trimming took off 3 bases at V and 5 bases at J, with 7 bases between the two ends. The germline V gene has CDR1 KGHSH and CDR2 LQKENI. Treatment meaning: roughly ten-day PBMC culture with coronavirus spike peptide pools or control peptides (ViraFEST assay). This clonotype was recorded a few times. Its matching antigen is unknown. An Oncomine TCR Beta short-read assay was used to sequence the DNA from cultured CD4+ T cells. TCRdb called the PCR reads again in MiXCR, with one record for every CDR3 protein. The sample yields nearly 5,000 distinct CDR3 sequences, 44% seen once.

This sequence was found in a human donor who had recovered from COVID-19. The sequencing used CD4+ T cells from blood, cultured in vitro, collected after SARS-CoV-2 vaccination. This chain joins TRBV18 and TRBJ2-5; D perhaps matches TRBD1 (5 bases). The CDR3 coding sequence is TGTGCCAGCTCACCCAAGGGGGAGACCCAGTACTTC. Translating gives CASSPKGETQYF.